Below, one T cell receptor beta chain is given with its context. Antigen: not known. This sample was included in a study of shared clonotypes between healthy human individuals. Study at large: A donor's plate count was three for CD4 naive and three for CD4 memory; CD8 naive had two and CD8 memory one. Notes on the study in general: An anticipated effect of sequencing depth on clonotype sharing among donors was recognized.

Using roughly 180 ng DNA, 30,000 to 35,000 T cell genomes, the sorted-subset replicate PCRs were run. Assay used: immunoSEQ multiplex PCR; TCRdb lists only in-frame clones, some missing. The top ten hold 0.37% of the sample, which has over 2 million clones, roughly 92% seen once. The receptor was isolated from a man aged 18 to 30 in good health. Some clones in this sample may be carry-over from other donors' samples. The specimen sequenced was naive CD4+ T cells from PBMCs. As to subset: CD45RA+ positively selected.

CDR3 in DNA: TGTGCCAGCCGACCCGCGGGAGTTAACGAGCAGTACTTC. It encodes CASRPAGVNEQYF. The V call is TRBV28, the J call TRBJ2-7; 7 bases match TRBD2. The CDR3 has 13 amino acids. V lost 8 bases to trimming and J lost 5 bases; unmatched junction nucleotides: 9. Germline V gene data show CDR1 as MDHEN and CDR2 as SYDVKM.